Listed below are T cell receptor beta chains from one sample, sequenced in a study of blood T cell repertoires in COVID-19. Clones were sequenced by immunoSEQ multiplex PCR, and TCRdb holds only the in-frame ones, with some missing. The repertoire holds about 200,000 clones, with 80% to 90% as singletons. The material sequenced was PBMCs or T cells enriched from blood (not recorded which). The source is a middle-aged woman with acute COVID-19. CDR3s include the opening cysteine and the closing phenylalanine or tryptophan. Each record gives: J gene, clone size, CDR3 length, V gene, D gene, CDR3 DNA, CDR3 protein. A D gene is named only where the DNA matches it firmly. Size tells how often a clone was seen (once, few, many) or the class of an expanded clone, and some rows leave it out.

j_call: TRBJ2-5; clone_size: few; cdr3_length: 14; v_call: TRBV7-6; d_call: .; cdr3_nt: TGTGCCAGCAGCCCCACAGGGAAAGGGGAGACCCAGTACTTC; cdr3_aa: CASSPTGKGETQYF
j_call: TRBJ2-1; clone_size: .; cdr3_length: 15; v_call: TRBV6-5; d_call: TRBD1; cdr3_nt: TGTGCCAGCAGGAGGGACAGGGACTCCTACAATGAGCAGTTCTTC; cdr3_aa: CASRRDRDSYNEQFF
j_call: TRBJ2-5; clone_size: .; cdr3_length: 14; v_call: TRBV28; d_call: TRBD1; cdr3_nt: TGTGCCAGCAGTCAGACAGGGCGGCAAGAGACCCAGTACTTC; cdr3_aa: CASSQTGRQETQYF
j_call: TRBJ2-3; clone_size: .; cdr3_length: 17; v_call: TRBV7-9; d_call: TRBD2; cdr3_nt: TGTGCCAGCAGCCAATCGGCGGGACTATCCCTCACAGATACGCAGTATTTT; cdr3_aa: CASSQSAGLSLTDTQYF
j_call: TRBJ2-7; clone_size: .; cdr3_length: 16; v_call: TRBV28; d_call: .; cdr3_nt: TGTGCCAGCAGAGGGTCAGGGGTCCCCAGCTCCTACGAGCAGTACTTC; cdr3_aa: CASRGSGVPSSYEQYF
j_call: TRBJ1-6; clone_size: .; cdr3_length: 14; v_call: TRBV5-1; d_call: .; cdr3_nt: TGCGCCAGCGCGACCGGGACTAAGGGATCACCCCTCCACTTT; cdr3_aa: CASATGTKGSPLHF
j_call: TRBJ2-1; clone_size: .; cdr3_length: 15; v_call: TRBV4-3; d_call: .; cdr3_nt: TGCGCCAGCAGCCAAATTTCTAGCGTATACAATGAGCAGTTCTTC; cdr3_aa: CASSQISSVYNEQFF
j_call: TRBJ2-7; clone_size: .; cdr3_length: 12; v_call: TRBV28; d_call: .; cdr3_nt: TGTGCCAGCAGTTTATCGTCCTACGAGCAGTACTTC; cdr3_aa: CASSLSSYEQYF
j_call: TRBJ2-2; clone_size: .; cdr3_length: 17; v_call: TRBV3-1/TRBV3-2; d_call: TRBD1; cdr3_nt: TGTGCCAGCAGCCGTCCGCCAGGGACAGTAAACACCGGGGAGCTGTTTTTT; cdr3_aa: CASSRPPGTVNTGELFF
j_call: TRBJ2-3; clone_size: .; cdr3_length: 16; v_call: TRBV7-2; d_call: TRBD2; cdr3_nt: TGTGCCAGCAGCGGGCTAGCGGGAGGGGGGACAGATACGCAGTATTTT; cdr3_aa: CASSGLAGGGTDTQYF
j_call: TRBJ1-2; clone_size: .; cdr3_length: 13; v_call: TRBV2; d_call: .; cdr3_nt: TGTGCCAGCAGTGAGGCGGTACACTATGGCTACACCTTC; cdr3_aa: CASSEAVHYGYTF
j_call: TRBJ1-1; clone_size: .; cdr3_length: 12; v_call: TRBV29-1; d_call: .; cdr3_nt: TGCAGCGTTGAATCCAGGGTGACTGAAGCTTTCTTT; cdr3_aa: CSVESRVTEAFF
j_call: TRBJ2-3; clone_size: .; cdr3_length: 15; v_call: TRBV27; d_call: .; cdr3_nt: TGTGCCAGCAGTTTAAGCGACAGATTCCATATAGGGCAGTATTTT; cdr3_aa: CASSLSDRFHIGQYF
j_call: TRBJ2-1; clone_size: .; cdr3_length: 15; v_call: TRBV7-2; d_call: TRBD2; cdr3_nt: TGTGCCAGCAGCTTAGGCGGGAGGGTTGGGAATGAGCAGTTCTTC; cdr3_aa: CASSLGGRVGNEQFF
j_call: TRBJ2-1; clone_size: many; cdr3_length: 15; v_call: TRBV2; d_call: TRBD2; cdr3_nt: TGTGCCAGCAGTGTAGGTAGCGGGAGGGTCCATGAGCAGTTCTTC; cdr3_aa: CASSVGSGRVHEQFF
j_call: TRBJ2-6; clone_size: .; cdr3_length: 12; v_call: TRBV7-9; d_call: .; cdr3_nt: TGTGCCAGCAGCTTGACAGATCCCCCCCTGACTTTC; cdr3_aa: CASSLTDPPLTF
j_call: TRBJ1-3; clone_size: once; cdr3_length: 16; v_call: TRBV6-5; d_call: TRBD1; cdr3_nt: TGTGCCAGCAGTTATCGGGACAGGGGGTCTGGAAACACCATATATTTT; cdr3_aa: CASSYRDRGSGNTIYF
j_call: TRBJ2-7; clone_size: .; cdr3_length: 13; v_call: TRBV7-3; d_call: .; cdr3_nt: TGTGCCAGCAGCTTACGGGGAACCGGGGAGCAGTACTTC; cdr3_aa: CASSLRGTGEQYF
j_call: TRBJ2-3; clone_size: .; cdr3_length: 13; v_call: TRBV11-2; d_call: .; cdr3_nt: TGTGCCAGCAGCCGGAGCCCCACAGATACGCAGTATTTT; cdr3_aa: CASSRSPTDTQYF
j_call: TRBJ1-1; clone_size: few; cdr3_length: 11; v_call: TRBV29-1; d_call: .; cdr3_nt: TGCAGCGTAGGACAGAACACTGAAGCTTTCTTT; cdr3_aa: CSVGQNTEAFF
j_call: TRBJ1-4; clone_size: once; cdr3_length: 16; v_call: TRBV5-8; d_call: TRBD1; cdr3_nt: TGTGCCAGCAGATCGGGACAGCCCGGCTCTGGTGAAAAACTGTTTTTT; cdr3_aa: CASRSGQPGSGEKLFF
j_call: TRBJ1-6; clone_size: .; cdr3_length: 14; v_call: TRBV15; d_call: .; cdr3_nt: TGTGCCACCAGCACCCAGGGGTCTAATTCACCCCTCCACTTT; cdr3_aa: CATSTQGSNSPLHF
j_call: TRBJ2-1; clone_size: .; cdr3_length: 15; v_call: TRBV15; d_call: TRBD2; cdr3_nt: TGTGCCACCAGCTCTAGCGGGAGGTCGTACAATGAGCAGTTCTTC; cdr3_aa: CATSSSGRSYNEQFF
j_call: TRBJ2-2; clone_size: once; cdr3_length: 18; v_call: TRBV2; d_call: TRBD2; cdr3_nt: TGTGCCAGCAGGCTACTAGCGGGAGGTCCCGCGAACACCGGGGAGCTGTTTTTT; cdr3_aa: CASRLLAGGPANTGELFF
j_call: TRBJ2-2; clone_size: .; cdr3_length: 14; v_call: TRBV28; d_call: .; cdr3_nt: TGTGCCAGCAGTTTCAGACTTAACACCGGGGAGCTGTTTTTT; cdr3_aa: CASSFRLNTGELFF
j_call: TRBJ1-5; clone_size: .; cdr3_length: 15; v_call: TRBV2; d_call: TRBD1; cdr3_nt: TGTGCCAGCAGTGTCGCGGCAGGGGGCTATCAGCCCCAGCATTTT; cdr3_aa: CASSVAAGGYQPQHF
j_call: TRBJ1-5; clone_size: few; cdr3_length: 13; v_call: TRBV29-1; d_call: .; cdr3_nt: TGCAGCTTCCAACAGGGAATTAATCAGCCCCAGCATTTT; cdr3_aa: CSFQQGINQPQHF
j_call: TRBJ1-2; clone_size: .; cdr3_length: 15; v_call: TRBV27; d_call: .; cdr3_nt: TGTGCCAGCAGTTTTACCTTCAGGGTTTCTGGTGGCTACACCTTC; cdr3_aa: CASSFTFRVSGGYTF
j_call: TRBJ1-3; clone_size: few; cdr3_length: 15; v_call: TRBV12-5; d_call: .; cdr3_nt: TGTGCTAGTGCCGACGGAGCTGCTGGTGGAAACACCATATATTTT; cdr3_aa: CASADGAAGGNTIYF
j_call: TRBJ1-6; clone_size: few; cdr3_length: 15; v_call: TRBV9; d_call: TRBD1; cdr3_nt: TGTGCCAGCAGCGGAGGGACAGGGCCAGGCTCACCCCTCCACTTT; cdr3_aa: CASSGGTGPGSPLHF
j_call: TRBJ2-1; clone_size: .; cdr3_length: 16; v_call: TRBV13; d_call: TRBD2; cdr3_nt: TGTGCCAGCAGCCCGGCCGGGACTAGCTCCTACAATGAGCAGTTCTTC; cdr3_aa: CASSPAGTSSYNEQFF
j_call: TRBJ1-5; clone_size: .; cdr3_length: 15; v_call: TRBV19; d_call: .; cdr3_nt: TGTGCCAGTAATGATGGGGCTTTAGGCAATCAGCCCCAGCATTTT; cdr3_aa: CASNDGALGNQPQHF
j_call: TRBJ2-3; clone_size: .; cdr3_length: 15; v_call: TRBV6-5; d_call: .; cdr3_nt: TGTGCCAGCAGTTACTCGAAGAGTAGGGGGGATACGCAGTATTTT; cdr3_aa: CASSYSKSRGDTQYF
j_call: TRBJ2-1; clone_size: .; cdr3_length: 15; v_call: TRBV28; d_call: TRBD1; cdr3_nt: TGTGCCAGCAGAAGGGACAGGGGGCTGTCGGATGAGCAGTTCTTC; cdr3_aa: CASRRDRGLSDEQFF
j_call: TRBJ2-1; clone_size: .; cdr3_length: 15; v_call: TRBV5-4; d_call: TRBD1; cdr3_nt: TGTGCCAGCAGCTTGGGGACAGGGTCATACAATGAGCAGTTCTTC; cdr3_aa: CASSLGTGSYNEQFF
j_call: TRBJ2-3; clone_size: .; cdr3_length: 14; v_call: TRBV7-9; d_call: .; cdr3_nt: TGTGCCAGCAGCTTAGATGTAGGCGGAGATACGCAGTATTTT; cdr3_aa: CASSLDVGGDTQYF
j_call: TRBJ1-3; clone_size: .; cdr3_length: 16; v_call: TRBV3-1/TRBV3-2; d_call: .; cdr3_nt: TGTGCCAGCAGCCAAGACTTGGGCAGCCCTGGAAACACCATATATTTT; cdr3_aa: CASSQDLGSPGNTIYF
j_call: TRBJ2-1; clone_size: .; cdr3_length: 15; v_call: TRBV7-2; d_call: TRBD2; cdr3_nt: TGTGCCAGCAGCTTAGGATCCCTAGCGGGAGACGAGCAGTTCTTC; cdr3_aa: CASSLGSLAGDEQFF
j_call: TRBJ1-2; clone_size: .; cdr3_length: 12; v_call: TRBV29-1; d_call: .; cdr3_nt: TGCAGCGTTACGGCAGGAGGGTATGGCTACACCTTC; cdr3_aa: CSVTAGGYGYTF
j_call: TRBJ1-5; clone_size: .; cdr3_length: 13; v_call: TRBV7-9; d_call: TRBD1; cdr3_nt: TGTGCCAGCAGCTTAGCAGGGGGCCAGCCCCAGCATTTT; cdr3_aa: CASSLAGGQPQHF
j_call: TRBJ1-2; clone_size: .; cdr3_length: 13; v_call: TRBV28; d_call: .; cdr3_nt: TGTGCCAGCACCCTCCGGGACATGGGAAGTTTCACCTTC; cdr3_aa: CASTLRDMGSFTF
j_call: TRBJ2-7; clone_size: .; cdr3_length: 17; v_call: TRBV18; d_call: TRBD1; cdr3_nt: TGTGCCAGCTCACCACGAGGCGGGGGGACAGGGGACCACGAGCAGTACTTC; cdr3_aa: CASSPRGGGTGDHEQYF
j_call: TRBJ2-6; clone_size: .; cdr3_length: 16; v_call: TRBV28; d_call: TRBD1; cdr3_nt: TGTGCCAGCAAATCCGGACAGGGACCCGGGGCCAACGTCCTGACTTTC; cdr3_aa: CASKSGQGPGANVLTF
j_call: TRBJ2-1; clone_size: few; cdr3_length: 14; v_call: TRBV6-1; d_call: TRBD1; cdr3_nt: TGTGCCAGCAGTGATCGGGACAGCGCTAATGAGCAGTTCTTC; cdr3_aa: CASSDRDSANEQFF
j_call: TRBJ2-1; clone_size: few; cdr3_length: 16; v_call: TRBV4-2; d_call: TRBD2; cdr3_nt: TGTGCCAGCAGCCAAATTAGAGCGGGATTTTACAATGAGCAGTTCTTC; cdr3_aa: CASSQIRAGFYNEQFF
j_call: TRBJ2-7; clone_size: .; cdr3_length: 14; v_call: TRBV7-9; d_call: .; cdr3_nt: TGTGCCAGCAGCTTAGAAGGCAGGGCCCACGAGCAGTACTTC; cdr3_aa: CASSLEGRAHEQYF
j_call: TRBJ1-5; clone_size: .; cdr3_length: 16; v_call: TRBV18; d_call: TRBD1; cdr3_nt: TGTGCCAGCTCCCCCGGGACAGGGTCCATGAATCAGCCCCAGCATTTT; cdr3_aa: CASSPGTGSMNQPQHF
j_call: TRBJ2-7; clone_size: once; cdr3_length: 16; v_call: TRBV27; d_call: TRBD1; cdr3_nt: TGTGCCAGCAGTTTATCGGGACAGGGGGTTCAGGGGGAGCAGTACTTC; cdr3_aa: CASSLSGQGVQGEQYF
j_call: TRBJ1-4; clone_size: .; cdr3_length: 13; v_call: TRBV7-8; d_call: .; cdr3_nt: TGTGCCAGCGGGGGGGGATTGGATGAAAAACTGTTTTTT; cdr3_aa: CASGGGLDEKLFF
j_call: TRBJ1-6; clone_size: .; cdr3_length: 16; v_call: TRBV2; d_call: TRBD1; cdr3_nt: TGTGCCAGCAGGAGGGACAGGGGCTTTGAGAATTCACCCCTCCACTTT; cdr3_aa: CASRRDRGFENSPLHF
j_call: TRBJ2-5; clone_size: .; cdr3_length: 17; v_call: TRBV28; d_call: .; cdr3_nt: TGTGCCAGCAGTTCCCAACGGGGTGGGGGCGGAGAGGAGACCCAGTACTTC; cdr3_aa: CASSSQRGGGGEETQYF
j_call: TRBJ1-5; clone_size: .; cdr3_length: 16; v_call: TRBV6-6; d_call: .; cdr3_nt: TGTGCCAGCAGTTACCCACAGGGCGGCGGCAATCAGCCCCAGCATTTT; cdr3_aa: CASSYPQGGGNQPQHF
j_call: TRBJ2-5; clone_size: .; cdr3_length: 9; v_call: TRBV10-1; d_call: .; cdr3_nt: TGCGCCAGCTACGGGACCCAGTACTTC; cdr3_aa: CASYGTQYF
j_call: TRBJ1-1; clone_size: .; cdr3_length: 17; v_call: TRBV28; d_call: TRBD1; cdr3_nt: TGTGCCAGCATTCCTTTTAGGTGGGGGGCGGGACAGGTTGAAGCTTTCTTT; cdr3_aa: CASIPFRWGAGQVEAFF
j_call: TRBJ1-2; clone_size: .; cdr3_length: 15; v_call: TRBV19; d_call: .; cdr3_nt: TGTGCCAGTAGTGCTGAATCGGGGGGGGGCTATGGCTACACCTTC; cdr3_aa: CASSAESGGGYGYTF
j_call: TRBJ2-1; clone_size: .; cdr3_length: 16; v_call: TRBV7-2; d_call: TRBD2; cdr3_nt: TGTGCCAGCAGCTCCCCTGGAAAAGCGGGAGATACAGGGCAGTTCTTC; cdr3_aa: CASSSPGKAGDTGQFF
j_call: TRBJ2-7; clone_size: .; cdr3_length: 15; v_call: TRBV19; d_call: TRBD2; cdr3_nt: TGTGCCAGTAGGATAACTAGCGGGAGTTTATACGAGCAGTACTTC; cdr3_aa: CASRITSGSLYEQYF
j_call: TRBJ1-3; clone_size: .; cdr3_length: 15; v_call: TRBV18; d_call: TRBD1; cdr3_nt: TGTGCCAGCTCACCCGACAGGGTTTCTGGAAACACCATATATTTT; cdr3_aa: CASSPDRVSGNTIYF
j_call: TRBJ1-1; clone_size: .; cdr3_length: 14; v_call: TRBV14; d_call: .; cdr3_nt: TGTGCCAGCAGCCCCAGGGTTCGGGGGACTGAAGCTTTCTTT; cdr3_aa: CASSPRVRGTEAFF